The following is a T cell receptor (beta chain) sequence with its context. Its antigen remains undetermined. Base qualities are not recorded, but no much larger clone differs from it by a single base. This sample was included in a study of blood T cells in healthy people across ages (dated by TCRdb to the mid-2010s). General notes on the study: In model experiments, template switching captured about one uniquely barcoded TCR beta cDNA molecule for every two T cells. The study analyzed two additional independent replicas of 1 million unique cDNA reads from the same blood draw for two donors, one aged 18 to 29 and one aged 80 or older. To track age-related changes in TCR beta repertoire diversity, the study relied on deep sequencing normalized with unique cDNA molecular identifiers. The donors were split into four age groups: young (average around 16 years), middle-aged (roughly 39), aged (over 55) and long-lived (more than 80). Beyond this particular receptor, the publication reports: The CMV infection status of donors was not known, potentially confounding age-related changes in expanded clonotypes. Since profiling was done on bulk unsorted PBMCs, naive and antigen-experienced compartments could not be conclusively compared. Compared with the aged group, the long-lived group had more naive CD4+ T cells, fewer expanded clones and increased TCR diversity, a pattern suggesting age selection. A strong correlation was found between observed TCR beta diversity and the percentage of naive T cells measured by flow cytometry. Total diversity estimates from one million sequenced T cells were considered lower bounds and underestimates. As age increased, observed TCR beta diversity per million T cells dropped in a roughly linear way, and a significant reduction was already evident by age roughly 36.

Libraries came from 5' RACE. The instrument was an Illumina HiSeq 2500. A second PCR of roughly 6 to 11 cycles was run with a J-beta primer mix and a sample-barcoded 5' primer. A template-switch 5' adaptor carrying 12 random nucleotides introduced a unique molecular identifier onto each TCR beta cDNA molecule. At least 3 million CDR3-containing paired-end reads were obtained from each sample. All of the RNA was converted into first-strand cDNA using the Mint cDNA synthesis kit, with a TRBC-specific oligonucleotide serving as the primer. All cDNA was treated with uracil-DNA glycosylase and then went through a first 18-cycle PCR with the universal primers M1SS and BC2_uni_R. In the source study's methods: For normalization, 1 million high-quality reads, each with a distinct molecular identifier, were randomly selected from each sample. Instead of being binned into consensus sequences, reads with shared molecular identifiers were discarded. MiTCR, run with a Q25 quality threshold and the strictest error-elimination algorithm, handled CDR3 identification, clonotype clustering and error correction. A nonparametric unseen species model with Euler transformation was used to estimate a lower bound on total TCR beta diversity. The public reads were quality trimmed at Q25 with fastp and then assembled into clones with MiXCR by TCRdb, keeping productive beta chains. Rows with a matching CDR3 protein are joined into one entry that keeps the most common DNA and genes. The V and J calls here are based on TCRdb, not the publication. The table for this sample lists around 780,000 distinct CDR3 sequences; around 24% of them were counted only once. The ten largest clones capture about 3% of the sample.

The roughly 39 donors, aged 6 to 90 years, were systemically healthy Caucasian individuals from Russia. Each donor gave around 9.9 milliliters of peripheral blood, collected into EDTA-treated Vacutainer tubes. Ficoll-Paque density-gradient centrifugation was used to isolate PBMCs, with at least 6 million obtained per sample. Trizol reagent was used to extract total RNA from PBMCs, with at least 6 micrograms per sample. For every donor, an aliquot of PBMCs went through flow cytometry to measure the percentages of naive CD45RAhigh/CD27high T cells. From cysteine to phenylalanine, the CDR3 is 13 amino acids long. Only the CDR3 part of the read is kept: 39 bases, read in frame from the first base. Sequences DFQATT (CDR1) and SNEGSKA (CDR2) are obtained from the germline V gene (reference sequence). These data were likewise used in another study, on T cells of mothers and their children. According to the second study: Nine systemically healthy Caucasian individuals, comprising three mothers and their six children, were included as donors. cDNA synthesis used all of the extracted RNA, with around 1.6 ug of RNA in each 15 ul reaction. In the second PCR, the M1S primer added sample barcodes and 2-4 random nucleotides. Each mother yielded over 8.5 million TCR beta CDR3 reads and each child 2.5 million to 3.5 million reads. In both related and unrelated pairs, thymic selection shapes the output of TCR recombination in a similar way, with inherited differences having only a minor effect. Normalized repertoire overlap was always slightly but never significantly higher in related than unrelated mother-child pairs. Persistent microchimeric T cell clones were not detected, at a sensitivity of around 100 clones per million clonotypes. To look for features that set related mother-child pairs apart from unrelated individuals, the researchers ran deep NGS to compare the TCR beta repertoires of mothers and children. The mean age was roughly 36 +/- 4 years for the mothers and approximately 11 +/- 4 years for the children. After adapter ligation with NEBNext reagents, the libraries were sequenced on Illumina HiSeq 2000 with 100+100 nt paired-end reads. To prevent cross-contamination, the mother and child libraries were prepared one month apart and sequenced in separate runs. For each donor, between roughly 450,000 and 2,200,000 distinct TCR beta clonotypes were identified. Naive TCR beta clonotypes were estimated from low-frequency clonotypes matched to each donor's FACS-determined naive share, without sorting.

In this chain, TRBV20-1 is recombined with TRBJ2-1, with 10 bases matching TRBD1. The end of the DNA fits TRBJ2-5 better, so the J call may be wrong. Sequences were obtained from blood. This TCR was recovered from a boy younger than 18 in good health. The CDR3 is CSPGTGEAETQYF. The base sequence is TGCAGCCCCGGGACAGGGGAGGCGGAGACCCAGTACTTC.